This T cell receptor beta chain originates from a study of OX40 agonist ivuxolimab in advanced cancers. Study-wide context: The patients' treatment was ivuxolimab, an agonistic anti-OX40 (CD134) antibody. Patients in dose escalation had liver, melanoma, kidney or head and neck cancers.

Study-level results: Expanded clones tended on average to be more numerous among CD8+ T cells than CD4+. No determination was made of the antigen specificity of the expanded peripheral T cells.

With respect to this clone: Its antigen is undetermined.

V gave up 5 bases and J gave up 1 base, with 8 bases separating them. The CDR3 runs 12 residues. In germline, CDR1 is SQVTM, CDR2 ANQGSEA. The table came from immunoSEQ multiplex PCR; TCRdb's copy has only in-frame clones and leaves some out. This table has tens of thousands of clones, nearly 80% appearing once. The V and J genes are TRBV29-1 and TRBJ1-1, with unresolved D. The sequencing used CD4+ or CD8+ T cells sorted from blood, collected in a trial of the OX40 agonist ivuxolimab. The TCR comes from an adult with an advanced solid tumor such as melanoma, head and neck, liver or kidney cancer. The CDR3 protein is CSVKKGNTEAFF. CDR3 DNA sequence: TGCAGCGTTAAGAAGGGGAACACTGAAGCTTTCTTT.